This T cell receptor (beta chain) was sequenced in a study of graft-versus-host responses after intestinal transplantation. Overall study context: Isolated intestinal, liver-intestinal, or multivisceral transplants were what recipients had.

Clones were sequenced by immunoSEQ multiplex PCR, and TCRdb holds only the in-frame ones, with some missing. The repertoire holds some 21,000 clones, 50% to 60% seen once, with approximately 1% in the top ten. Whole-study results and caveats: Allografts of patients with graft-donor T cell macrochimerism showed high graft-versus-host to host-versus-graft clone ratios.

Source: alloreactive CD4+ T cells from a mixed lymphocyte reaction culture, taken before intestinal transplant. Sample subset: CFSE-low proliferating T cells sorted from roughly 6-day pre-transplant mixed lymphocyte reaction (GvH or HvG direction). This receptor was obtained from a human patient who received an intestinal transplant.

The CDR3 coding sequence is TGTGCCAGCAGCGCAGTGGGACTAGCGGGCGAGCAGTACTTC. Its protein is CASSAVGLAGEQYF. V usage is TRBV9 and J usage is TRBJ2-7, with 12 bases fitting TRBD2. V was clipped by 3 bases and J by 6 bases; unmatched bases: 4. In germline, CDR1 is SGDLS, CDR2 YYNGEE. CDR3 length: 14 amino acids.